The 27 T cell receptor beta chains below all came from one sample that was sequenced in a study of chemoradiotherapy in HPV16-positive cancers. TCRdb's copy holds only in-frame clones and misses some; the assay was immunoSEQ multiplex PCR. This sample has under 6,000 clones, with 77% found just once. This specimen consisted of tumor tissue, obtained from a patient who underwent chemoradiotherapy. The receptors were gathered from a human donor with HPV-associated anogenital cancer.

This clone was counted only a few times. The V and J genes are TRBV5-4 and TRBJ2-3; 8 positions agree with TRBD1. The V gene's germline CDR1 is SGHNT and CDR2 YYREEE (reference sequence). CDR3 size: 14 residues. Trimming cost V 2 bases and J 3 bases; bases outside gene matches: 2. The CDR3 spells CASSFQGATDTQYF. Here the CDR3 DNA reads TGTGCCAGCAGCTTCCAGGGGGCGACAGATACGCAGTATTTT.

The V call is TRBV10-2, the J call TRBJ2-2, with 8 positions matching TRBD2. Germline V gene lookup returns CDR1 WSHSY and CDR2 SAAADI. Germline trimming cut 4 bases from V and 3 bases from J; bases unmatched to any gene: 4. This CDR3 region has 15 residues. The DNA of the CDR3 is TGCGCCAGCAGTGTGGGTAGCGGGGACACCGGGGAGCTGTTTTTT. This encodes CASSVGSGDTGELFF.

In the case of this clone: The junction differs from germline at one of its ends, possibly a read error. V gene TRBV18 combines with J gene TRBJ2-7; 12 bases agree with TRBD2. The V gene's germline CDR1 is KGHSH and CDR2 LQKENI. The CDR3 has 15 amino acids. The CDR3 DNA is TGTGCCAGCTCCCCACTAGCGGGAGGATCCTACGAGCAGTACTTC. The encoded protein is CASSPLAGGSYEQYF. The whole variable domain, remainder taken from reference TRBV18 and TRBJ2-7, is NAGVMQNPRHLVRRRGQEARLRCSPMKGHSHVYWYRQLPEEGLKFMVYLQKENIIDESGMPKERFSAEFPKEGPSILRIQQVVRGDSAAYFCASSPLAGGSYEQYFGPGTRLTVT.

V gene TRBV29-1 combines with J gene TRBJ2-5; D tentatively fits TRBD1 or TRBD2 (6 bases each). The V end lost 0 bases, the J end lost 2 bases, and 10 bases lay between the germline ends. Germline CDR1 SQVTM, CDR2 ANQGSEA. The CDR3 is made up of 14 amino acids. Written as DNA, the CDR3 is TGCAGCGTTGAAGAAGGAGGGGGGCAAGAGACCCAGTACTTC. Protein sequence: CSVEEGGGQETQYF.

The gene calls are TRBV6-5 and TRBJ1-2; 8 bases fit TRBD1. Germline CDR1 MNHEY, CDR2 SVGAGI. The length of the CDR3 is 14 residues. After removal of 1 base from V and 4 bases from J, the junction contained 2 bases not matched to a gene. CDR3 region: CASSYFTGGYGYTF. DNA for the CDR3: TGTGCCAGCAGTTACTTTACAGGGGGCTATGGCTACACCTTC.

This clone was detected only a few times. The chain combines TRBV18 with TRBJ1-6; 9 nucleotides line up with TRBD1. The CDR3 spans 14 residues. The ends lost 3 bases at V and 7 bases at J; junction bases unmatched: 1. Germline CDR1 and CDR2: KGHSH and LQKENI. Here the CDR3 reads CASSPGTGNSPLHF. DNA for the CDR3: TGTGCCAGCTCACCCGGGACAGGGAATTCACCCCTCCACTTT.

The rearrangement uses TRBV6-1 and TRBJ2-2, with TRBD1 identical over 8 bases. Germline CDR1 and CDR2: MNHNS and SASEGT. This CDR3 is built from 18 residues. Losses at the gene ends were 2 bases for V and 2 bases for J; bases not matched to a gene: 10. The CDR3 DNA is TGTGCCAGCAGTGAATGGAGGGCAGGGGGCAGAAACACCGGGGAGCTGTTTTTT. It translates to CASSEWRAGGRNTGELFF.

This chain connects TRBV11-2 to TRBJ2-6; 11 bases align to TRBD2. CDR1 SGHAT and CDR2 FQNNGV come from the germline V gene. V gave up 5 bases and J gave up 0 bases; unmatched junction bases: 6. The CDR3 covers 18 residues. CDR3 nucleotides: TGTGCCAGCAGCCAGGGACTAGCGGCCTTCTCTGGGGCCAACGTCCTGACTTTC. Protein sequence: CASSQGLAAFSGANVLTF.

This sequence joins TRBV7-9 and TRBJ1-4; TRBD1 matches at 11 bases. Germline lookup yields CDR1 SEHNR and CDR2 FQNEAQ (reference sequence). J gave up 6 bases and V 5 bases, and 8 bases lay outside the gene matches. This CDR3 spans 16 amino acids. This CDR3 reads CASSHPQGQGDEKLFF. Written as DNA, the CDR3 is TGTGCCAGCAGCCACCCTCAGGGACAGGGGGATGAAAAACTGTTTTTT.

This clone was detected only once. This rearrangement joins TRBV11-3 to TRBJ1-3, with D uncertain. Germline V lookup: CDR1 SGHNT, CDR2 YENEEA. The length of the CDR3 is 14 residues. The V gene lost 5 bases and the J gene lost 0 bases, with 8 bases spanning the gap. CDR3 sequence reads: CASSRATSGNTIYF. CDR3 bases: TGTGCCAGCAGCCGCGCTACCTCTGGAAACACCATATATTTT.

CDR3 bases: TGTGCCACCCGGGGACAGGGGGCGGTAGGCTACACCTTC. Protein product: CATRGQGAVGYTF. The rearrangement joins TRBV7-2 to TRBJ1-2, with TRBD1 identical over 12 bases. The CDR3 contains 13 residues. Germline loops: CDR1 SGHTA, CDR2 FQGNSA. With V trimmed by 10 bases and J by 8 bases, 8 bases remained unmatched.

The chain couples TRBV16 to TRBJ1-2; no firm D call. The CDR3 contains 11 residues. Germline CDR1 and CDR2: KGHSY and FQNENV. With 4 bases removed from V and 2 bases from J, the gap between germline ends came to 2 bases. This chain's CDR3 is CASSRNYGYTF. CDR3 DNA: TGTGCCAGCAGCCGAAACTATGGCTACACCTTC.

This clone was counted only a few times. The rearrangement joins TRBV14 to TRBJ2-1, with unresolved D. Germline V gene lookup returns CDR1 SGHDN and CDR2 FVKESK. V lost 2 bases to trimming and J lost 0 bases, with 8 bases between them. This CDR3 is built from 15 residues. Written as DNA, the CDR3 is TGTGCCAGCAGCCAACTTTCTAACTCCTACAATGAGCAGTTCTTC. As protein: CASSQLSNSYNEQFF. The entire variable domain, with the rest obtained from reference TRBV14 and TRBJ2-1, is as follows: EAGVTQFPSHSVIEKGQTVTLRCDPISGHDNLYWYRRVMGKEIKFLLHFVKESKQDESGMPNNRFLAERTGGTYSTLKVQPAELEDSGVYFCASSQLSNSYNEQFFGPGTRLTVL.

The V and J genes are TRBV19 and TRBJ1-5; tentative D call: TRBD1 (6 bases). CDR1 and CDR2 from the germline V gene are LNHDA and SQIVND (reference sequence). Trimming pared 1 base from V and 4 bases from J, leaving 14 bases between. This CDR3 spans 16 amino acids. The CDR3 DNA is TGTGCCAGTAGTATAGGCGTCGCAGGGGAGAATCAGCCCCAGCATTTT. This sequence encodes CASSIGVAGENQPQHF.

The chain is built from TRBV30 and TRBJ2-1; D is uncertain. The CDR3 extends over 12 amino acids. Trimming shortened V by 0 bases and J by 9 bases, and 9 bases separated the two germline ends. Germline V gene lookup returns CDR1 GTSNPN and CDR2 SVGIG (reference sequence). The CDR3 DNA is TGTGCCTGGAGTGTACGTCTTTTTGAGCAGTTCTTC. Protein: CAWSVRLFEQFF.

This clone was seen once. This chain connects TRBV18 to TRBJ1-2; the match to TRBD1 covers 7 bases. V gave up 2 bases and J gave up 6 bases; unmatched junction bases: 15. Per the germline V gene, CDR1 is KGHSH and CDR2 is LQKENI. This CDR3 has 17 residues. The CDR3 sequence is CASSPGTVIQRGNGYTF. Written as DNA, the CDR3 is TGTGCCAGCTCACCAGGGACAGTAATACAGCGAGGGAATGGCTACACCTTC.

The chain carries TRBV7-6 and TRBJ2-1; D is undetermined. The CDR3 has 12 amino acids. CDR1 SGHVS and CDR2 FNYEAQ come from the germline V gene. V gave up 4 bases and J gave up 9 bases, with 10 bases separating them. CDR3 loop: CASSSGLGEQFF. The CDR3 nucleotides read TGTGCCAGCAGCTCTGGGCTAGGTGAGCAGTTCTTC.

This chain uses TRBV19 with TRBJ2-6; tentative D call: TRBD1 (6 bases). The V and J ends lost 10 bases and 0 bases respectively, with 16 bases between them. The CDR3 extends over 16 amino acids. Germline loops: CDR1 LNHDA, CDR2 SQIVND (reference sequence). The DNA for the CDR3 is TGTGCCACCAAGCCGGGACACATCTCTGGGGCCAACGTCCTGACTTTC. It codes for CATKPGHISGANVLTF.

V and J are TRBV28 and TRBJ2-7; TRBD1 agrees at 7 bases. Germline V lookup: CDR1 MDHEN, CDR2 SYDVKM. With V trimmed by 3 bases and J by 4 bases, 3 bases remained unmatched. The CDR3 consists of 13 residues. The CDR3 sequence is CASSLTGKYEQYF. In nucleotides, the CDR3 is TGTGCCAGCAGTTTGACAGGGAAATACGAGCAGTACTTC.

For the CDR3, the DNA is TGTGCCAGCAGTGACCCGGGGGGCCGAGCTTTCTTT. Amino acids: CASSDPGGRAFF. V is TRBV2 and J is TRBJ1-1, with D possibly matching TRBD1 (6 bases). The CDR3 spans 12 residues. Germline assignment: CDR1 SNHLY and CDR2 FYNNEI. Trimming cost V 3 bases and J 10 bases, with 12 bases left between them.

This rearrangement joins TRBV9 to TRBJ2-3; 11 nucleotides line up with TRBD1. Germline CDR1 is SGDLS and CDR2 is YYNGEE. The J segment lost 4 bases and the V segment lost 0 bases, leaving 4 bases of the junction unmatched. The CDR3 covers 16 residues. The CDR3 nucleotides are TGTGCCAGCAGCGTAGAGGGACAGGGGGGGGCAGATACGCAGTATTTT. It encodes CASSVEGQGGADTQYF.

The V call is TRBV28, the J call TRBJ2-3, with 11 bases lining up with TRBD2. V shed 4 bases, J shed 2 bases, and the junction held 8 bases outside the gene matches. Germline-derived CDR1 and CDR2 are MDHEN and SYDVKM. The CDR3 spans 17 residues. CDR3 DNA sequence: TGTGCCAGCAGTTCCCTAGCGGGGGGCTTCAACACAGATACGCAGTATTTT. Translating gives CASSSLAGGFNTDTQYF.

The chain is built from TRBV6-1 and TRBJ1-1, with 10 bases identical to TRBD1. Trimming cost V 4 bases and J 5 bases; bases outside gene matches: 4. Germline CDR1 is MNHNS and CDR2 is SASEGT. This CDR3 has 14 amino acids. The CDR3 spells CASSGRTGGTEAFF. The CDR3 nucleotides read TGTGCCAGCAGTGGGCGGACAGGGGGAACTGAAGCTTTCTTT.

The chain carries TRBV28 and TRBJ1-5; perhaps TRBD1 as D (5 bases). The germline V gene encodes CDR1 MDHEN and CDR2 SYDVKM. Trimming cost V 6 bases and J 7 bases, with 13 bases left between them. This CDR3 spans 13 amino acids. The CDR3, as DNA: TGTGCCAGCAGGCCAGGGTTTAGCCAGCCCCAGCATTTT. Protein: CASRPGFSQPQHF. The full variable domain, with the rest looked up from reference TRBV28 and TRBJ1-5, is DVKVTQSSRYLVKRTGEKVFLECVQDMDHENMFWYRQDPGLGLRLIYFSYDVKMKEKGDIPEGYSVSREKKERFSLILESASTNQTSMYLCASRPGFSQPQHFGDGTRLSIL.

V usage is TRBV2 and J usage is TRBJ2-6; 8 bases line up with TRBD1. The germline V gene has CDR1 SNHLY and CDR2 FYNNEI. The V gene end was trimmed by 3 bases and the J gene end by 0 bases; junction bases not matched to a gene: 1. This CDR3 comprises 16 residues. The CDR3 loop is CASSDRGLSGANVLTF. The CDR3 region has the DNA TGTGCCAGCAGTGACAGGGGGCTCTCTGGGGCCAACGTCCTGACTTTC.

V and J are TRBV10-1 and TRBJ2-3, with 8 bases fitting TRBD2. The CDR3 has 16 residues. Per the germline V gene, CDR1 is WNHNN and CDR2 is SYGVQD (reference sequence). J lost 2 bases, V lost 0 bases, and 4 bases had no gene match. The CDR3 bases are TGCGCCAGCAGTGAGTCGAGGCGGGGGGACACAGATACGCAGTATTTT. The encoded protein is CASSESRRGDTDTQYF.

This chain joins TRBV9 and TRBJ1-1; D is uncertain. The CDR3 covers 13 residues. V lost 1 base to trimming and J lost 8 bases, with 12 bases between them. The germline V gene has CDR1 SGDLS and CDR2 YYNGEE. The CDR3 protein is CASSVLTPSEAFF. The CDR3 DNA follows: TGTGCCAGCAGCGTATTGACCCCTTCCGAAGCTTTCTTT.